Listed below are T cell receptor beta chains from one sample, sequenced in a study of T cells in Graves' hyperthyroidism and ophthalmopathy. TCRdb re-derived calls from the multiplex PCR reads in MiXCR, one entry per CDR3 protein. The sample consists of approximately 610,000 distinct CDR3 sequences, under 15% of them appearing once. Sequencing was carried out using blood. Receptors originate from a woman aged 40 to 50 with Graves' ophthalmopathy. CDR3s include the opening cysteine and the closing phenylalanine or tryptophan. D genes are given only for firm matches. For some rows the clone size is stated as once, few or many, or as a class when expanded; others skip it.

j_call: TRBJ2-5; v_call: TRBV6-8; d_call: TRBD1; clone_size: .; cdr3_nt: TGTGCCAGCAGTCGAAACCAAGGACAGGGATTGGAGACCCAGTACTTC; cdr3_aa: CASSRNQGQGLETQYF
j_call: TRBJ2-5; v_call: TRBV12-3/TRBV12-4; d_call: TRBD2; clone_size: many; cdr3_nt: TGTGCCAGCAGTTTATCCAGCGGGAGAGAGACCCAGTACTTC; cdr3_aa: CASSLSSGRETQYF
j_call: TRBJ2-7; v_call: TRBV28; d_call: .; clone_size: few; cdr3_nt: TGTGCCAGCAGTCCGACGGGACGGCGCTACGAGCAGTACTTC; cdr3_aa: CASSPTGRRYEQYF
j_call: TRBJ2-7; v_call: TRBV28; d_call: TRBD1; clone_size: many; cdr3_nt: TGTGCCAGCAGTTTATCTATCGACAGGGAAGATCCCTACGAGCAGTACTTC; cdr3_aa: CASSLSIDREDPYEQYF
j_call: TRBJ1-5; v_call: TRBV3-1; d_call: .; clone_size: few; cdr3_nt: TGTGCCAGCAGCCAAGGTGCCGAACGGAGCAATCAGCCCCAGCATTTT; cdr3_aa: CASSQGAERSNQPQHF
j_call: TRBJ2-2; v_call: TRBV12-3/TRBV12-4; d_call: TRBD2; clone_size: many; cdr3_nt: TGTGCCAGCAGGCTCGGACTAGCGGGGAACACCGGGGAGCTGTTTTTT; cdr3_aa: CASRLGLAGNTGELFF
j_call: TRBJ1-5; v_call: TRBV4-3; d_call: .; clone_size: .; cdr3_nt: TGCGCCAGCAGCGGAGTTCTAGGGAATCAGCCCCAGCATTTT; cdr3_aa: CASSGVLGNQPQHF
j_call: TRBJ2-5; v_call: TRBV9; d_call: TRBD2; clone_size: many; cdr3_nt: TGTGCCAGCAGCGTAGGGGGTAGCGGGAGCGAACAAGAGACCCAGTACTTC; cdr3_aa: CASSVGGSGSEQETQYF
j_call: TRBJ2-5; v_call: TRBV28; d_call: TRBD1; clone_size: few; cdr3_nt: TGTGCCAGCAGTTCTCGAGACAGGGCGTCTCCCGTGGAGACCCAGCACTTC; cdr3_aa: CASSSRDRASPVETQHF
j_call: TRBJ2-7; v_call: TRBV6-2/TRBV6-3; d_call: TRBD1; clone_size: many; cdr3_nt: TGTGCCAGCGCCTCAGCCGGGACAGGGGGCGATTCCTACGAGCAGTACTTC; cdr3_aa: CASASAGTGGDSYEQYF
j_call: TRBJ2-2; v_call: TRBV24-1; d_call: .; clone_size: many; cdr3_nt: TGTGCCACCAGTGAGGGGGATTTCGACACCGGGGAGCTGTTTTTT; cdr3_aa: CATSEGDFDTGELFF
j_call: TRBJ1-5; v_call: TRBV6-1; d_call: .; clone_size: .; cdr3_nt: TGTGCCAGCAGTGAAGACCCGAGGGGGAGCAATCAGCCCCAGCATTTT; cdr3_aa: CASSEDPRGSNQPQHF
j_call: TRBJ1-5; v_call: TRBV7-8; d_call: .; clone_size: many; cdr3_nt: TGTGCCAGCAGGGCAGGGGATTTGAGCAATCAGCCCCAGCATTTT; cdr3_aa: CASRAGDLSNQPQHF
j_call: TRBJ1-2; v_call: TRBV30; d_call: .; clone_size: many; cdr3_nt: TGTGCCTGGAGTCAACAGGAACTCTATGGCTACACCTTC; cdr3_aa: CAWSQQELYGYTF
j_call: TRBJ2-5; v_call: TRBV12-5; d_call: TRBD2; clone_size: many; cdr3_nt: TGTGCTAGTGGTTTGACCGGGACTACCGACCAAGAGACCCAGTACTTC; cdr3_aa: CASGLTGTTDQETQYF
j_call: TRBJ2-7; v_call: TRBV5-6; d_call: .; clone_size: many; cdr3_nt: TGTGCCAGCAGCCCCTTTGTCGGGAGAGACCACGAGCAGTACTTC; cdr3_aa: CASSPFVGRDHEQYF